One and the same sample provided the 2 T cell receptor beta chains below, sequenced in a study of blood T cell repertoires in COVID-19. The protocol was immunoSEQ multiplex PCR, while the TCRdb copy is restricted to in-frame clones and leaves out a portion. Here the sample spans about 150,000 clones, 70% to 80% being singletons. The sequencing sample was made of peripheral blood. All receptors come from a man in his sixties who had recovered from COVID-19.

The V gene is TRBV7-2, the J gene TRBJ2-1; TRBD2 agrees at 7 bases. The V and J ends lost 1 base and 9 bases, in that order; junction bases with no gene match: 12. The CDR3 runs to 16 residues. Germline V gene data show CDR1 as SGHTA and CDR2 as FQGNSA. CDR3 region: CASSLGSSGMDGEQFF. The CDR3 DNA reads TGTGCCAGCAGCTTAGGATCTAGCGGAATGGATGGTGAGCAGTTCTTC.

V gene TRBV10-1 combines with J gene TRBJ2-3, with 12 bases that match TRBD2. The J segment lost 1 base and the V segment lost 3 bases, leaving 20 bases of the junction unmatched. This CDR3 contains 22 residues. Germline values: CDR1 WNHNN, CDR2 SYGVQD (reference sequence). CDR3 residues: CASSDPTPPLAGGSVGTDTQYF. In nucleotides, the CDR3 is TGCGCCAGCAGTGACCCAACCCCTCCTCTAGCGGGAGGGAGTGTTGGCACAGATACGCAGTATTTT.